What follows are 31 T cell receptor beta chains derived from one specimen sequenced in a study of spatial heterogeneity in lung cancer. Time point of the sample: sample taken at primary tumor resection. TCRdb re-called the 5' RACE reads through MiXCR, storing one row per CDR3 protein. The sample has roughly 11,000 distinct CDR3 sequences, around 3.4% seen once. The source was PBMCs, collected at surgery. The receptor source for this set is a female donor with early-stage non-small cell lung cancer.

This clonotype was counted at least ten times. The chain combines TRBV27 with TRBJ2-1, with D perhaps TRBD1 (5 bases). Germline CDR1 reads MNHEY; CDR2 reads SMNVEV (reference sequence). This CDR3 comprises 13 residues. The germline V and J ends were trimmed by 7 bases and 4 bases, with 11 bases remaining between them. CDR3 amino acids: CASTGHLYNEQFF. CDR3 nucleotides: TGTGCCAGCACTGGACACTTATACAATGAGCAGTTCTTC.

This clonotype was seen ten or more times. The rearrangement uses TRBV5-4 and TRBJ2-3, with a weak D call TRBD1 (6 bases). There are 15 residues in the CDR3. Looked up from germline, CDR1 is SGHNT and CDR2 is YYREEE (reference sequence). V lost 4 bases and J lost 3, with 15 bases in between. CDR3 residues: CASSGPGQLTDTQYF. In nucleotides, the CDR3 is TGTGCCAGCAGCGGACCGGGACAACTGACAGATACGCAGTATTTT.

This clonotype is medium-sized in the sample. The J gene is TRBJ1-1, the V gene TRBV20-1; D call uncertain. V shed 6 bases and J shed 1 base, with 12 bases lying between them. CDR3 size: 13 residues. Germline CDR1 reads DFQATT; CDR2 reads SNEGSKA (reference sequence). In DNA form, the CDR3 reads TGCAGTGCAACGAGGGAACCGAACACTGAAGCTTTCTTT. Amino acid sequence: CSATREPNTEAFF.

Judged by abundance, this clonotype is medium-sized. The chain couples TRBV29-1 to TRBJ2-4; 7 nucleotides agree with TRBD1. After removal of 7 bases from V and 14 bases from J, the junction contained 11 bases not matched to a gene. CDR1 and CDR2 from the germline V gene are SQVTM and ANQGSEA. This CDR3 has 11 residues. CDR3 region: CSAAQGLLKYF. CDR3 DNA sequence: TGCAGCGCTGCACAGGGGCTTCTAAAGTACTTC.

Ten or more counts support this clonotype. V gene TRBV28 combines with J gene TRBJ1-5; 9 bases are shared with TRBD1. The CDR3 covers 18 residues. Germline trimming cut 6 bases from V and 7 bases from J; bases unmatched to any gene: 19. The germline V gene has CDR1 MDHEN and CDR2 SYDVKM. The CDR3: CASRRLGQGLDITQPQHF. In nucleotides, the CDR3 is TGTGCCAGCAGAAGACTGGGACAGGGCCTGGACATCACACAGCCCCAGCATTTT.

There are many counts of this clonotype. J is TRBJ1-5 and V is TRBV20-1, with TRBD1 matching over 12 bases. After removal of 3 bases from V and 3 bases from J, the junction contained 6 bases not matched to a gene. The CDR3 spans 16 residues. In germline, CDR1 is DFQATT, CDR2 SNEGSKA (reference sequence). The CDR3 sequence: CSARAGTGGYNQPQHF. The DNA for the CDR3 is TGCAGTGCTAGGGCTGGGACAGGGGGCTACAATCAGCCCCAGCATTTT.

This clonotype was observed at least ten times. The CDR3, as DNA: TGTGCCAGCAGCTTAGATCGGGTGCAGTACTTC. Protein product: CASSLDRVQYF. The chain recombines TRBV7-2 with TRBJ2-7; D remains unclear. V was clipped by 1 base and J by 9 bases, with 7 bases between them. The CDR3 spans 11 residues. The germline gives CDR1 SGHTA, CDR2 FQGNSA.

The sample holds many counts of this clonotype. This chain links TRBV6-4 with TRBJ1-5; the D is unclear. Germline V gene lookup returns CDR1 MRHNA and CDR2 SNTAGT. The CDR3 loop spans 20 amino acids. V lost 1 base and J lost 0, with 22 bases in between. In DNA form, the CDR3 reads TGTGCCAGCAGTGACTATCCGACCTTGTGGGAAGTTTATAGCAATCAGCCCCAGCATTTT. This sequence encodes CASSDYPTLWEVYSNQPQHF.

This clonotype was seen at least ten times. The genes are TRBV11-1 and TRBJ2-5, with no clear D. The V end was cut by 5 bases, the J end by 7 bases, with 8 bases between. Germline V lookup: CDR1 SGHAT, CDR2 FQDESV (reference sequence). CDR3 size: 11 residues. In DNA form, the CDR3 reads TGTGCCAGCAGCATCTTAGGGACCCAGTACTTC. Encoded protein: CASSILGTQYF.

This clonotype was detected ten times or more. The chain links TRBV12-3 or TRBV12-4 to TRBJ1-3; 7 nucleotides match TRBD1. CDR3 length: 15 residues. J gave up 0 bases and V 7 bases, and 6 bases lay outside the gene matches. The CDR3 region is CASILGQFSGNTIYF. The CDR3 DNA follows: TGTGCCAGCATCCTGGGACAGTTCTCTGGAAACACCATATATTTT.

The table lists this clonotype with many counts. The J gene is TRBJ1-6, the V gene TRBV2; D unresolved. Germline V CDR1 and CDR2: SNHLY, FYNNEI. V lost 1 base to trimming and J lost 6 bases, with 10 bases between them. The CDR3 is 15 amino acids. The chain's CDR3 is CASSEGRVRNSPLHF. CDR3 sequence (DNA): TGTGCCAGCAGTGAAGGTCGGGTTCGTAATTCACCCCTCCACTTT. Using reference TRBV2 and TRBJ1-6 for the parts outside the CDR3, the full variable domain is EPEVTQTPSHQVTQMGQEVILRCVPISNHLYFYWYRQILGQKVEFLVSFYNNEISEKSEIFDDQFSVERPDGSNFTLKIRSTKLEDSAMYFCASSEGRVRNSPLHFGNGTRLTVT.

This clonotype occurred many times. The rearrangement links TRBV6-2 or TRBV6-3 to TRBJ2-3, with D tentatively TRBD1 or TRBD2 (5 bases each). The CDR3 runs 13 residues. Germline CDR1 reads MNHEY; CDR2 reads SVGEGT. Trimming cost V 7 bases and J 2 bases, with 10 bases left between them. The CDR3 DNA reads TGTGCCAGCAACCGGGACCACACAGATACGCAGTATTTT. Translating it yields CASNRDHTDTQYF.

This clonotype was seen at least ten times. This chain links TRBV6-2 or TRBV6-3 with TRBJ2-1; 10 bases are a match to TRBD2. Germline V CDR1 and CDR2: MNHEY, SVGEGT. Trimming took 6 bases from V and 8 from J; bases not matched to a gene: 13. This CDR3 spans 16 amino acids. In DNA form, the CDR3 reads TGTGCCAGCAGGCACGGACTAGCGGTCCCCCGCCATGAGCAGTTCTTC. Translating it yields CASRHGLAVPRHEQFF.

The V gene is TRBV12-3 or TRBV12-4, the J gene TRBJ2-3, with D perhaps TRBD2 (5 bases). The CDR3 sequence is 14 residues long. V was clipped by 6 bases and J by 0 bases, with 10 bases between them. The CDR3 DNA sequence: TGTGCCAGCAGCGGGGATGGAAGCACAGATACGCAGTATTTT. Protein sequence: CASSGDGSTDTQYF.

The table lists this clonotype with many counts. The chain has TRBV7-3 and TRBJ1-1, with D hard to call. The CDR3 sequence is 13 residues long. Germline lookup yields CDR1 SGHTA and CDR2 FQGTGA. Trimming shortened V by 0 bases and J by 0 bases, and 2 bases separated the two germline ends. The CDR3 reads CASSLTMNTEAFF. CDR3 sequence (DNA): TGTGCCAGCAGCTTAACGATGAACACTGAAGCTTTCTTT.

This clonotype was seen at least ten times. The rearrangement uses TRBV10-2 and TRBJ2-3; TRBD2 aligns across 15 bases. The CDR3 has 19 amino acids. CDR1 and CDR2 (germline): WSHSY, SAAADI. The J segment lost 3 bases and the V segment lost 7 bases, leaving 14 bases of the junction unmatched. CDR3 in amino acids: CASKKPGLAGGKETDTQYF. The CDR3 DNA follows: TGCGCCAGCAAAAAACCGGGACTAGCGGGGGGCAAAGAAACAGATACGCAGTATTTT.

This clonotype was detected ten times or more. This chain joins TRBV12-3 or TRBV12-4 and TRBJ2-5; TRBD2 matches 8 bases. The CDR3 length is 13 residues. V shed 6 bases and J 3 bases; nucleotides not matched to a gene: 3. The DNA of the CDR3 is TGTGCCAGCAGCCTTAGCGGGGAAGAGACCCAGTACTTC. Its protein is CASSLSGEETQYF.

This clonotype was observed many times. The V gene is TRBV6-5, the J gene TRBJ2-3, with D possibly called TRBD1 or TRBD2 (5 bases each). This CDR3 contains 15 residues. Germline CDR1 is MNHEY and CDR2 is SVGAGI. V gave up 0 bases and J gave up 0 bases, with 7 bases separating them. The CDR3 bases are TGTGCCAGCAGTTACTCTTGGGGGAGCACAGATACGCAGTATTTT. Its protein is CASSYSWGSTDTQYF.

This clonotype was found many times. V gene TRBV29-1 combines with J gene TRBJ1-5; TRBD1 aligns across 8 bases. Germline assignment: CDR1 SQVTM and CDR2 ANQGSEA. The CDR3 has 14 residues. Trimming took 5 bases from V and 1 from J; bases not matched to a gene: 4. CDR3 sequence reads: CSVTTGASNQPQHF. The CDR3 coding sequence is TGCAGCGTTACGACAGGGGCCAGCAATCAGCCCCAGCATTTT.

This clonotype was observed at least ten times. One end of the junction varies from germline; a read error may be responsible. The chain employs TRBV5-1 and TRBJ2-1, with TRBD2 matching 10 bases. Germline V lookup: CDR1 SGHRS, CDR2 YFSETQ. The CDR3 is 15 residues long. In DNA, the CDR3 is TGCGCCAGCAGATCTTCATTAGCGGGGGGTTCCGTAGAGGTCTTC. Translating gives CASRSSLAGGSVEVF.

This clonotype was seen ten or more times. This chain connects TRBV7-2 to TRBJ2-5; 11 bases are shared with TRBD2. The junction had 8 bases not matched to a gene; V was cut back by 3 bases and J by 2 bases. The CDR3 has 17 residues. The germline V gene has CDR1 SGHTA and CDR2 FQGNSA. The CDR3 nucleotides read TGTGCCAGCAGCTTGGGGACTAGCGGTTACCAACAAGAGACCCAGTACTTC. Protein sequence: CASSLGTSGYQQETQYF.

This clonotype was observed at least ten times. Written as DNA, the CDR3 is TGTGCCAGCAGCTTAACGGGAGGGTGGGGGAATGAGCAGTTCTTC. Its protein is CASSLTGGWGNEQFF. This chain uses TRBV7-2 with TRBJ2-1; 8 bases line up with TRBD2. Germline V gene data show CDR1 as SGHTA and CDR2 as FQGNSA. V dropped 2 bases and J dropped 7; count of bases not matched to a gene: 7. This CDR3 is 15 amino acids long. The whole variable domain, remainder taken from reference TRBV7-2 and TRBJ2-1, is GAGVSQSPSNKVTEKGKDVELRCDPISGHTALYWYRQSLGQGLEFLIYFQGNSAPDKSGLPSDRFSAERTGGSVSTLTIQRTQQEDSAVYLCASSLTGGWGNEQFFGPGTRLTVL.

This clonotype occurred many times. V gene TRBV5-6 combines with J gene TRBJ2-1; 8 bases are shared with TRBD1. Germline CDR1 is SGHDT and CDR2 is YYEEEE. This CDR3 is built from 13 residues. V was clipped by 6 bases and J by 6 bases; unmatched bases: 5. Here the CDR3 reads CASNRDRFNEQFF. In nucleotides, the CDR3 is TGTGCCAGCAACCGGGACAGGTTCAATGAGCAGTTCTTC.

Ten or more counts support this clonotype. The CDR3 sequence: CASIPSGSYNEQFF. CDR3 DNA sequence: TGTGCCAGCATCCCCAGCGGGTCCTACAATGAGCAGTTCTTC. This chain uses TRBV12-3 or TRBV12-4 with TRBJ2-1, with D perhaps matching TRBD2 (6 bases). This CDR3 is 14 amino acids long. The V and J ends lost 7 bases and 1 base respectively, with 11 bases between them.

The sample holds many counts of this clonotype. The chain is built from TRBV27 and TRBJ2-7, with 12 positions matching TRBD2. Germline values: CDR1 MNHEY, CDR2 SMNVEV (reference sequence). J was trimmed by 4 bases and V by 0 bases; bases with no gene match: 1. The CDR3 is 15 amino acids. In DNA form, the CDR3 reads TGTGCCAGCAGTTTATCGACTAGCGGGAGTTACGAGCAGTACTTC. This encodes CASSLSTSGSYEQYF.

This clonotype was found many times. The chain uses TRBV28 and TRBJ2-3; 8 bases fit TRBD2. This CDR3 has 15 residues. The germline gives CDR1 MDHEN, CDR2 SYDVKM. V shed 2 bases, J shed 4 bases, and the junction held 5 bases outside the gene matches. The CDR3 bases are TGTGCCAGCAGTTTAGTCGGGAGGGTGGCAGATACGCAGTATTTT. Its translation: CASSLVGRVADTQYF.

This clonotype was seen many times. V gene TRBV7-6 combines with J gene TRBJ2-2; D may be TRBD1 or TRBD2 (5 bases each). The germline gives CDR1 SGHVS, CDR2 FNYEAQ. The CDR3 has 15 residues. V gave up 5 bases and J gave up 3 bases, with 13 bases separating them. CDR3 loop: CASSETGADTGELFF. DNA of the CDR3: TGTGCCAGCAGCGAAACCGGGGCGGACACCGGGGAGCTGTTTTTT.

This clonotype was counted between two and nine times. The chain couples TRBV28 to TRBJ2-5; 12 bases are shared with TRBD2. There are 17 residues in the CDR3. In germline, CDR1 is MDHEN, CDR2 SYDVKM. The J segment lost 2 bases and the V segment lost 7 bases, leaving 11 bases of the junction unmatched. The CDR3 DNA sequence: TGTGCCAGCAAAAAGAGGGGACTAGCGGGTAAACAAGAGACCCAGTACTTC. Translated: CASKKRGLAGKQETQYF.

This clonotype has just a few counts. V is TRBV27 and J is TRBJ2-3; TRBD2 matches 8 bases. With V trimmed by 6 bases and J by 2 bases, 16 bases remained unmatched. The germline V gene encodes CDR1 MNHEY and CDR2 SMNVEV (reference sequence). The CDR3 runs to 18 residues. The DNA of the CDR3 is TGTGCCAGCAGCCCACGTCCGTTAGCGGGGATTTTCACAGATACGCAGTATTTT. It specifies CASSPRPLAGIFTDTQYF.

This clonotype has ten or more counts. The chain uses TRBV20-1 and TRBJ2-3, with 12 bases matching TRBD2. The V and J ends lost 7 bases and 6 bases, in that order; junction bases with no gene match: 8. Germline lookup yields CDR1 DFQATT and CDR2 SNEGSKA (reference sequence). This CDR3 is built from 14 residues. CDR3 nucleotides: TGCAGTGTTGGTCGACTAGCGGGAGCGGATACGCAGTATTTT. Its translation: CSVGRLAGADTQYF.

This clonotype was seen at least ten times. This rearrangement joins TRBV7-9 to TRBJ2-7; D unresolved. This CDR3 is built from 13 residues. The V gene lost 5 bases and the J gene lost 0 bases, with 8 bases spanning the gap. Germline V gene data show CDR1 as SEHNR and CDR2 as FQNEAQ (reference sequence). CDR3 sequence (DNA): TGTGCCAGCAGCCCATATAGCTCCTACGAGCAGTACTTC. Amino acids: CASSPYSSYEQYF.